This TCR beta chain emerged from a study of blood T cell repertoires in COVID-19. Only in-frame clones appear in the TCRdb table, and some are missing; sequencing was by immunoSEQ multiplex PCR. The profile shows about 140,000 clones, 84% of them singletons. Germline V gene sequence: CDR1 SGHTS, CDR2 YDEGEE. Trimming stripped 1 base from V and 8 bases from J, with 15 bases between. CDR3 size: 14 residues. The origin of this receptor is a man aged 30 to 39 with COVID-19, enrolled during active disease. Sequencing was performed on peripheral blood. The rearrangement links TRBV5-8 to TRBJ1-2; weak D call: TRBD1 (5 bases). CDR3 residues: CASSLPGRELGYTF. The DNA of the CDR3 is TGTGCCAGCAGCTTGCCGGGGCGGGAATTAGGCTACACCTTC.